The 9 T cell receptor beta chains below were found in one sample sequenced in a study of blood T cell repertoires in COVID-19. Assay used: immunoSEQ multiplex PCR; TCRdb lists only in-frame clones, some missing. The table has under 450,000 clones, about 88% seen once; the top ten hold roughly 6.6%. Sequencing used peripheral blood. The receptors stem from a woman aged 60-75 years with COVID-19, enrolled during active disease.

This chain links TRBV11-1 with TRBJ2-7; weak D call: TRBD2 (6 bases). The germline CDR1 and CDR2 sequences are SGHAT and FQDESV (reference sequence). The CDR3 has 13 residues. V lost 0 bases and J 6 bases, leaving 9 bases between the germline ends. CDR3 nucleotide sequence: TGTGCCAGCAGCTTAGCACTAGCTCGCGAGCAGTACTTC. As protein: CASSLALAREQYF.

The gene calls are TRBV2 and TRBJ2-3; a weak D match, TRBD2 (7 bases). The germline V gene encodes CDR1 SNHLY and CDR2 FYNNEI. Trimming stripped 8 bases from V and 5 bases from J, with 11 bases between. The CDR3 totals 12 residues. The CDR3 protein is CASGGAVDTQYF. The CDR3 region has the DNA TGTGCCAGCGGGGGGGCCGTAGATACGCAGTATTTT. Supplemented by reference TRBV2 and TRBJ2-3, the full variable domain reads EPEVTQTPSHQVTQMGQEVILRCVPISNHLYFYWYRQILGQKVEFLVSFYNNEISEKSEIFDDQFSVERPDGSNFTLKIRSTKLEDSAMYFCASGGAVDTQYFGPGTRLTVL.

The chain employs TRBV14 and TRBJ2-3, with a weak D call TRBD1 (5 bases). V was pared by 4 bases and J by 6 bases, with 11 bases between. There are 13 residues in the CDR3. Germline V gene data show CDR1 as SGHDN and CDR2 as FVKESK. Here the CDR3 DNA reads TGTGCCAGCAGCCTAAGGGGCGCGGATACGCAGTATTTT. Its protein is CASSLRGADTQYF.

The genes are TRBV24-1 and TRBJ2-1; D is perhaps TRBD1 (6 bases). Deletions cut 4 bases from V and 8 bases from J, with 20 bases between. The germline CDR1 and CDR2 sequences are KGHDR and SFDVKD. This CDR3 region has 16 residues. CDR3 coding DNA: TGTGCCACCAGTGAAAAAGGGGGTATGAGGAGCCATGAGCAGTTCTTC. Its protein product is CATSEKGGMRSHEQFF.

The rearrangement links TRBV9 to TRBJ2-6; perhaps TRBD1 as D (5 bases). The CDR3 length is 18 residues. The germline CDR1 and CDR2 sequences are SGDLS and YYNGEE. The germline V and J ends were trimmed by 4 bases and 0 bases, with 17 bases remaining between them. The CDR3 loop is CASSPSGAHNSGANVLTF. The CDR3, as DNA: TGTGCCAGCAGCCCTTCTGGGGCACACAACTCTGGGGCCAACGTCCTGACTTTC.

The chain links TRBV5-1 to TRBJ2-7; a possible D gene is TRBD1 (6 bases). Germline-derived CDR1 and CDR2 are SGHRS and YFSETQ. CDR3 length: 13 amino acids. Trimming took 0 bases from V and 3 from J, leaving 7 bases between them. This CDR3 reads CASSLETGYEQYF. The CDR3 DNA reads TGCGCCAGCAGCTTGGAGACAGGCTACGAGCAGTACTTC. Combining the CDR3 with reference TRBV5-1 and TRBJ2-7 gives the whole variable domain KAGVTQTPRYLIKTRGQQVTLSCSPISGHRSVSWYQQTPGQGLQFLFEYFSETQRNKGNFPGRFSGRQFSNSRSEMNVSTLELGDSALYLCASSLETGYEQYFGPGTRLTVT.

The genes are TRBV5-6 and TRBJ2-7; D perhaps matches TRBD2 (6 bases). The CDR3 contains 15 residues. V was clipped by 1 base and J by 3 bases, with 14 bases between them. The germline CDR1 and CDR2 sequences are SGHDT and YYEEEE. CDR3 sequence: CASSLFQGGSYEQYF. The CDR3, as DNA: TGTGCCAGCAGCTTGTTCCAGGGAGGTAGCTACGAGCAGTACTTC.

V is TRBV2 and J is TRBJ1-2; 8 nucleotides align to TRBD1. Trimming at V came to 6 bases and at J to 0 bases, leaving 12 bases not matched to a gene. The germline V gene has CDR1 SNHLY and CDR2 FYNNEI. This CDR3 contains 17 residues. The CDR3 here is CASRRMTGAQANYGYTF. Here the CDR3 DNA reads TGTGCCAGCAGGAGGATGACAGGGGCTCAAGCTAACTATGGCTACACCTTC.

The CDR3: CSAHQGVGYGYTF. DNA for the CDR3: TGCAGCGCCCATCAGGGGGTAGGCTATGGCTACACCTTC. This chain links TRBV29-1 with TRBJ1-2; 7 nucleotides agree with TRBD1. The V and J ends lost 7 bases and 4 bases, in that order; junction bases with no gene match: 9. This CDR3 comprises 13 residues. Germline V CDR1 and CDR2: SQVTM, ANQGSEA.